This TCR beta chain emerged from a study of CD8 T cells in Susac syndrome. The CDR3 is 15 residues long. Per germline, CDR1 SSHAT and CDR2 FNYEAQ (reference sequence). An amount of RNA that ranged from 0.5 to 1 ug was reverse transcribed with random hexamers. TCRdb passed the immunoSEQ multiplex PCR reads through MiXCR, listing each CDR3 protein once. The sample yields 150,000 or so distinct CDR3 sequences, 90% to 95% seen once. Of note for this clonotype: At one end the junction does not follow the germline gene, possibly because of a read error.

The chain employs TRBV7-7 and TRBJ2-5; TRBD2 agrees at 8 bases. Material: CD4+ T cells from PBMCs. The TCR sequence derives from a human donor in good health. For the CDR3, the DNA is TGTGCTAGCAGCTTAGCGGGGCAGGGAGGCGAGACCCAGTACTTC. This translates into CASSLAGQGGETQYF.